This is a list of T cell receptor beta chains from one sample in a study of T cells in localized non-small cell lung cancer. Using immunoSEQ multiplex PCR, the repertoire was profiled, and TCRdb retains in-frame clones only, with some absent. The sample has approximately 34,000 clones; roughly 93% are singletons. Sequencing was performed on peripheral blood, taken before any cancer treatment. The receptors originated from a female donor aged 60 or older with stage I lung adenocarcinoma. Each CDR3 is given with its conserved first and last residue. The order of the fields is clone size, J gene, V gene, D gene, CDR3 protein, CDR3 DNA. D genes are given only for firm matches. Only some rows state a clone size, as once, few, many or a class for expanded clones.

clone_size: once
j_call: TRBJ1-1
v_call: TRBV2
d_call: TRBD1
cdr3_aa: CASSPPGTGPTAEAFF
cdr3_nt: TGTGCCAGCAGCCCCCCCGGGACAGGGCCGACGGCTGAAGCTTTCTTT

clone_size: few
j_call: TRBJ1-2
v_call: TRBV18
d_call: TRBD1
cdr3_aa: CASSPVGQGMGYTF
cdr3_nt: TGTGCCAGCTCACCGGTGGGACAGGGGATGGGCTACACCTTC

clone_size: .
j_call: TRBJ2-7
v_call: TRBV10-1
d_call: TRBD1
cdr3_aa: CASKQGASGEQYF
cdr3_nt: TGCGCCAGCAAGCAGGGGGCATCTGGCGAGCAGTACTTC

clone_size: .
j_call: TRBJ1-1
v_call: TRBV14
d_call: .
cdr3_aa: CASSRGGGRGNTEAFF
cdr3_nt: TGTGCCAGCAGCCGTGGTGGGGGTCGAGGGAACACTGAAGCTTTCTTT

clone_size: .
j_call: TRBJ2-2
v_call: TRBV11-3
d_call: .
cdr3_aa: CASSLRAGTGELFF
cdr3_nt: TGTGCCAGCAGCTTACGGGCGGGCACCGGGGAGCTGTTTTTT

clone_size: once
j_call: TRBJ1-6
v_call: TRBV6-6
d_call: TRBD1
cdr3_aa: CASRPTGFSSPLHF
cdr3_nt: TGTGCCAGCAGACCGACAGGGTTTAGTTCACCCCTCCACTTT

clone_size: once
j_call: TRBJ1-5
v_call: TRBV2
d_call: .
cdr3_aa: CASMRNTVSNQPQHF
cdr3_nt: TGTGCCAGCATGCGAAACACGGTGAGCAATCAGCCCCAGCATTTT

clone_size: .
j_call: TRBJ1-1
v_call: TRBV27
d_call: .
cdr3_aa: CASKAVGFTEAFF
cdr3_nt: TGTGCCAGCAAGGCAGTGGGTTTCACTGAAGCTTTCTTT

clone_size: .
j_call: TRBJ2-5
v_call: TRBV30
d_call: TRBD2
cdr3_aa: CAWTSGAETQYF
cdr3_nt: TGTGCCTGGACCAGCGGGGCAGAGACCCAGTACTTC

clone_size: few
j_call: TRBJ1-5
v_call: TRBV4-3
d_call: TRBD1
cdr3_aa: CASSQDGQGDNQPQHF
cdr3_nt: TGCGCCAGCAGCCAAGATGGGCAGGGGGACAATCAGCCCCAGCATTTT

clone_size: .
j_call: TRBJ1-1
v_call: TRBV6-6
d_call: .
cdr3_aa: CASSQDSPNTEAFF
cdr3_nt: TGTGCCAGCAGCCAGGACAGCCCCAACACTGAAGCTTTCTTT

clone_size: .
j_call: TRBJ1-1
v_call: TRBV6-5
d_call: .
cdr3_aa: CASSYSSLGGTEAFF
cdr3_nt: TGTGCCAGCAGTTACTCGAGTCTAGGGGGCACTGAAGCTTTCTTT

clone_size: .
j_call: TRBJ1-4
v_call: TRBV7-8
d_call: .
cdr3_aa: CASSLRSGGTNEKLFF
cdr3_nt: TGTGCCAGCAGCTTAAGGTCCGGCGGTACTAATGAAAAACTGTTTTTT

clone_size: .
j_call: TRBJ2-1
v_call: TRBV5-6
d_call: TRBD1
cdr3_aa: CASSRFSGQGNNEQFF
cdr3_nt: TGTGCCAGCAGCCGATTTTCTGGACAGGGTAACAATGAGCAGTTCTTC

clone_size: .
j_call: TRBJ2-5
v_call: TRBV7-8
d_call: TRBD2
cdr3_aa: CASSLAEGSGRSQETQYF
cdr3_nt: TGTGCCAGCAGCTTAGCGGAAGGGAGCGGGAGGTCACAAGAGACCCAGTACTTC

clone_size: .
j_call: TRBJ1-5
v_call: TRBV28
d_call: .
cdr3_aa: CASSTGYGVAAQPQHF
cdr3_nt: TGTGCCAGCAGTACCGGCTATGGGGTGGCGGCTCAGCCCCAGCATTTT

clone_size: .
j_call: TRBJ2-7
v_call: TRBV7-9
d_call: .
cdr3_aa: CASRADTGISYEQYF
cdr3_nt: TGTGCCAGCAGGGCCGATACCGGGATCTCCTACGAGCAGTACTTC

clone_size: .
j_call: TRBJ1-2
v_call: TRBV7-2
d_call: .
cdr3_aa: CASSLRAGRGYTF
cdr3_nt: TGTGCCAGCAGCTTAAGGGCGGGACGGGGCTACACCTTC

clone_size: .
j_call: TRBJ2-5
v_call: TRBV6-1
d_call: .
cdr3_aa: CASSESSEKETQYF
cdr3_nt: TGTGCCAGCAGTGAATCGTCGGAGAAAGAGACCCAGTACTTC

clone_size: .
j_call: TRBJ1-2
v_call: TRBV7-2
d_call: TRBD1
cdr3_aa: CASSGGTGGDYGYTF
cdr3_nt: TGTGCCAGCAGCGGAGGGACAGGGGGAGACTATGGCTACACCTTC

clone_size: .
j_call: TRBJ1-1
v_call: TRBV7-9
d_call: .
cdr3_aa: CASSLGVSNLNTEAFF
cdr3_nt: TGTGCCAGCAGCTTAGGGGTCAGCAACCTTAACACTGAAGCTTTCTTT

clone_size: .
j_call: TRBJ1-1
v_call: TRBV19
d_call: .
cdr3_aa: CASSSPGDTEAFF
cdr3_nt: TGTGCCAGCAGTTCTCCAGGGGACACTGAAGCTTTCTTT

clone_size: .
j_call: TRBJ1-1
v_call: TRBV6-1
d_call: TRBD1
cdr3_aa: CASSEGTGYTEAFF
cdr3_nt: TGTGCCAGCAGTGAAGGGACAGGGTACACTGAAGCTTTCTTT

clone_size: .
j_call: TRBJ2-5
v_call: TRBV7-9
d_call: .
cdr3_aa: CASSLTPLSGGSSRETQYF
cdr3_nt: TGTGCCAGCAGCTTAACCCCACTGTCTGGAGGGTCGAGCAGGGAGACCCAGTACTTC

clone_size: .
j_call: TRBJ1-5
v_call: TRBV2
d_call: .
cdr3_aa: CASSTGQPNQPQHF
cdr3_nt: TGTGCCAGCAGTACTGGACAGCCCAATCAGCCCCAGCATTTT

clone_size: few
j_call: TRBJ1-5
v_call: TRBV6-1
d_call: .
cdr3_aa: CASSEGTVSNQPQHF
cdr3_nt: TGTGCCAGCAGTGAAGGGACTGTTAGCAATCAGCCCCAGCATTTT

clone_size: .
j_call: TRBJ1-2
v_call: TRBV6-1
d_call: TRBD1
cdr3_aa: CASSGPGQGHGYTF
cdr3_nt: TGTGCCAGCAGTGGCCCGGGACAGGGGCATGGCTACACCTTC

clone_size: .
j_call: TRBJ2-6
v_call: TRBV9
d_call: .
cdr3_aa: CASSGKLSSGANVLTF
cdr3_nt: TGTGCCAGCAGCGGGAAGCTTAGTTCTGGGGCCAACGTCCTGACTTTC

clone_size: .
j_call: TRBJ2-1
v_call: TRBV5-4
d_call: TRBD2
cdr3_aa: CASSSGLAQFF
cdr3_nt: TGTGCCAGCAGCTCAGGACTAGCGCAGTTCTTC

clone_size: .
j_call: TRBJ2-7
v_call: TRBV28
d_call: .
cdr3_aa: CASSLYRGAYEQYF
cdr3_nt: TGTGCCAGCAGTTTATATCGGGGTGCCTACGAGCAGTACTTC

clone_size: .
j_call: TRBJ2-1
v_call: TRBV5-6
d_call: TRBD2
cdr3_aa: CASSHSLLAGRNNEQFF
cdr3_nt: TGTGCCAGCAGCCACTCCCTACTAGCGGGGAGAAACAATGAGCAGTTCTTC

clone_size: .
j_call: TRBJ1-2
v_call: TRBV25-1
d_call: .
cdr3_aa: CASSPKGLAGRGYTF
cdr3_nt: TGTGCCAGCAGCCCGAAGGGACTTGCAGGGAGAGGCTACACCTTC

clone_size: .
j_call: TRBJ2-1
v_call: TRBV5-7
d_call: TRBD1
cdr3_aa: CASSLGRGQGRNNEQFF
cdr3_nt: TGTGCCAGCAGCTTGGGGCGGGGACAGGGGAGGAATAACGAGCAGTTCTTC

clone_size: .
j_call: TRBJ1-4
v_call: TRBV9
d_call: TRBD1
cdr3_aa: CASSPTTGGGEKLFF
cdr3_nt: TGTGCCAGCAGCCCTACGACAGGGGGTGGTGAAAAACTGTTTTTT

clone_size: few
j_call: TRBJ1-1
v_call: TRBV11-1
d_call: TRBD1
cdr3_aa: CASSGRTGWDTEAFF
cdr3_nt: TGTGCCAGCAGCGGACGGACAGGGTGGGACACTGAAGCTTTCTTT

clone_size: .
j_call: TRBJ2-7
v_call: TRBV11-2
d_call: TRBD1
cdr3_aa: CASSLEGTGRLEQYF
cdr3_nt: TGTGCCAGCAGCTTAGAAGGGACAGGGAGGCTCGAGCAGTACTTC

clone_size: .
j_call: TRBJ2-4
v_call: TRBV2
d_call: TRBD1
cdr3_aa: CASSPQGLAKNIQYF
cdr3_nt: TGTGCCAGCAGCCCACAGGGGTTGGCCAAAAACATTCAGTACTTC

clone_size: .
j_call: TRBJ1-3
v_call: TRBV30
d_call: .
cdr3_aa: CARGEGVGNTIYF
cdr3_nt: TGTGCCCGGGGAGAGGGCGTTGGAAACACCATATATTTT

clone_size: once
j_call: TRBJ1-2
v_call: TRBV4-2
d_call: TRBD1
cdr3_aa: CASSQDPDRGIYGYTF
cdr3_nt: TGTGCCAGCAGCCAAGATCCGGACAGGGGGATTTATGGCTACACCTTC